This record looks at one TCR beta chain sequence and its context. It lacks a known antigen. No base qualities exist here, and no much larger clone lies one base off it. This specimen comes from a study of T cells in Graves' hyperthyroidism and ophthalmopathy (dated by TCRdb to between 2018 and 2020). General notes on the study: Peripheral blood samples were taken at the time of initial diagnosis, prior to any treatment. To identify distinguishing TCR V-J signatures, a discovery cohort of about a hundred patients was used, comprising roughly 45 with Graves' ophthalmopathy and 57 with stable Graves' hyperthyroidism. Prospective prediction of ophthalmopathy was tested in an independent validation cohort of 18 to 20 hyperthyroidism patients and 17 patients who later progressed to ophthalmopathy. The 100 or so discovery patients were randomly split 7:3 into training and test sets. Thyroid tissue and blood T-cell repertoires from more than five Graves' hyperthyroidism patients were also compared in the study. Following sampling, methimazole starting at 30 mg daily was given to hyperthyroidism patients, and high-dose intravenous methylprednisolone was given to ophthalmopathy patients. TCR Vbeta CDR3 sequencing of some 140 peripheral blood samples (under 45 ophthalmopathy, about 75 hyperthyroidism and approximately 17 progressor patients) is reported in the paper. The investigation overall reported the following: In cross-validation, a model built on a 13 V-J signature told ophthalmopathy apart from stable hyperthyroidism with roughly 87% sensitivity and around 84% specificity, and in testing the same model reached 80%/75%. Blood samples also contained most of the expanded thyroid clonotypes (frequency above 0.001), which suggests that blood repertoires may reflect thyroid immune responses. In validation, the model predicted progression to ophthalmopathy with over 60% sensitivity and 72.22% specificity, a median of approximately 6.7 months before onset. Sample size was not statistically predetermined, and blinding of investigators to group allocation was not performed.

Including the terminal cysteine and phenylalanine, the CDR3 comprises 13 residues. Only CDR3 DNA is held: 39 bases, read in frame from base 1. V is pared back by 8 bases and J by 5 bases, with 16 bases lying between the germline termini. The germline V gene gives CDR1 as MDHEN and CDR2 as SYDVKM. Amplification of TCR beta CDR3 regions was carried out from RNA transcripts. A first-round RT-PCR of the TCR CDR3 used the HTBI primer set with the Qiagen OneStep RT-PCR kit. The libraries were constructed in a second round of multiplex PCR and then size-selected and purified. The libraries were sequenced on an Illumina HiSeq2000 using paired-end 100 bp reads. For the original study's pipeline: SOAPnuke was used to process the raw data, with reads discarded if the reads contained adapters or uncalled bases, had a mean Phred below 15, or lacked an exact constant-primer or identifier match. High-quality paired reads were merged with COPE v1.2.5, and unique nucleotide sequences were defined as clonotypes. Clonotypes were aligned to IMGT TRBV, TRBD and TRBJ reference segments using MiTCR v1.1. The analysis included only V-J combinations with a frequency above 0.0001, which together covered 99% to 99.2% of the repertoires. A TCS score was defined as the ratio of F50 (clonal expansion) to E x V (chaos), with BLOSUM62-based TCRdist applied between CDR3 peptides within each V-J. Welch's t-statistics and random forest reduced roughly 540 V-J features to 13, which were used in a naive Bayes classifier (R e1071). TCRdb handled the public reads itself, with Q25 trimming in fastp and clone calling in MiXCR, and kept productive beta chains. Rows are unified per CDR3 protein, each entry keeping the most common DNA and genes. The authors' filters were not applied to this entry. The sample has roughly 740,000 distinct CDR3 sequences on record, about a sixth of them singletons. The ten largest clonotypes hold approximately 8.4% of the sample.

Graves' hyperthyroidism was defined as stable when no progression to ophthalmopathy occurred over 18 months of follow-up. Hyperthyroidism patients were aged 18 to 65 years and newly diagnosed, with disease duration of less than 2 months. Exclusion was applied to patients with uncontrolled infections, other autoimmune diseases, pregnancy or lactation. Diagnoses were established on the basis of clinical symptoms, serum thyroxine and TRAb, thyroid ultrasound, and orbital computed tomography. PBMCs were separated from 10 ml of fresh peripheral blood using Ficoll-Paque density gradient centrifugation. Total RNA was extracted with Trizol reagent, and quality was checked on an Agilent 2100 Bioanalyzer.

The V and J genes are TRBV28 and TRBJ2-7; D gene: possibly TRBD2, on 6 matching bases. The receptor was isolated from a man in his late teens or twenties with Graves' hyperthyroidism. The sequenced sample was blood. The DNA sequence follows: TGTGCCAGCGGGTCGGGGGTTTCAGACGAGCAGTACTTC. Translated, it reads CASGSGVSDEQYF.